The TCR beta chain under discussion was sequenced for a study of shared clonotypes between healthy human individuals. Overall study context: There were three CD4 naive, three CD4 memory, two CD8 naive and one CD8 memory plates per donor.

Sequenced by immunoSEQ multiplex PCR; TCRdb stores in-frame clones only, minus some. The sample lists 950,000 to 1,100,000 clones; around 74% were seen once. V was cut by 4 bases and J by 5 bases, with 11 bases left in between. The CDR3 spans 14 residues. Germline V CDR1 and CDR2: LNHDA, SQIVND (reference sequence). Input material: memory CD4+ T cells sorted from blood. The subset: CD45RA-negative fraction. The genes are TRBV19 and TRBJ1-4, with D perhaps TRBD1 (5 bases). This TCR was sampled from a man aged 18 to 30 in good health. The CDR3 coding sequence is TGTGCCAGTAGTACCTGGGACGGGAATGAAAAACTGTTTTTT. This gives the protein CASSTWDGNEKLFF.